The 28 T cell receptor beta chains presented below share a single source sample, sequenced in a study of blood T cell repertoires in COVID-19. Assay: immunoSEQ multiplex PCR; the TCRdb copy retains only in-frame clones and omits some. The sample has 250,000 or so clones; roughly 82% are singletons. The sequenced sample was peripheral blood. These receptors came from a woman in her 70s with acute or convalescent COVID-19.

Concerning this clone: The same CDR3 arises from other DNA sequences in this sample as well. The genes are TRBV9 and TRBJ1-1; D unclear. The length of the CDR3 is 13 residues. V lost 1 base, J lost 0 bases, and 4 bases lay in between. The germline V gene encodes CDR1 SGDLS and CDR2 YYNGEE. The CDR3 region has the DNA TGTGCCAGCAGCGTACAAATGAACACTGAAGCTTTCTTT. Its translation is CASSVQMNTEAFF.

The genes are TRBV7-9 and TRBJ1-1; D gene uncertain. The CDR3 runs 14 residues. V dropped 1 base and J dropped 0 bases, with 6 bases sitting between them. Germline V CDR1 and CDR2: SEHNR, FQNEAQ (reference sequence). CDR3 in DNA: TGTGCCAGCAGCTTAGGGGCCTTGAACACTGAAGCTTTCTTT. Its translation: CASSLGALNTEAFF.

This clone was detected only a few times. This chain links TRBV28 with TRBJ1-2; D may be TRBD1 (6 bases). V lost 2 bases and J lost 3, with 13 bases in between. The germline V gene has CDR1 MDHEN and CDR2 SYDVKM. The CDR3 totals 15 residues. Written as DNA, the CDR3 is TGTGCCAGCAGTTTAAGGGTCAGGGGAGACTATGGCTACACCTTC. This codes for CASSLRVRGDYGYTF.

The V call is TRBV6-1, the J call TRBJ1-3; 9 bases line up with TRBD1. Trimming at V came to 4 bases and at J to 2 bases, leaving 9 bases not matched to a gene. This CDR3 is 17 amino acids long. Per germline, CDR1 MNHNS and CDR2 SASEGT. The CDR3 sequence is CASSGFPGQGAGNTIYF. CDR3 DNA: TGTGCCAGCAGTGGTTTTCCGGGACAGGGTGCTGGAAACACCATATATTTT.

The gene calls are TRBV30 and TRBJ1-1, with D perhaps matching TRBD1 (6 bases). CDR3 length: 12 residues. Trimming removed 1 base from V and 7 bases from J, with 10 bases in between. The germline V gene has CDR1 GTSNPN and CDR2 SVGIG (reference sequence). The CDR3 loop is CAWSGQVNEAFF. The DNA of the CDR3 is TGTGCCTGGAGTGGACAGGTGAATGAAGCTTTCTTT.

The chain is built from TRBV3-1 (or the pseudogene TRBV3-2) and TRBJ1-1, with 7 bases identical to TRBD1. The CDR3 runs 13 residues. J was trimmed by 5 bases and V by 8 bases; bases with no gene match: 8. Germline CDR1 LGHDT, CDR2 YNNKEL (reference sequence). The CDR3 DNA is TGTGCCAGCCATTCAGGGGGACGTACTGAAGCTTTCTTT. It codes for CASHSGGRTEAFF.

This clone was detected only a few times. The chain is built from TRBV29-1 and TRBJ1-1; D possibly corresponds to TRBD1 (5 bases). Germline CDR1 is SQVTM and CDR2 is ANQGSEA. CDR3 length: 11 residues. V was pared by 7 bases and J by 4 bases, with 10 bases between. Here the CDR3 DNA reads TGCAGCGCGGACATTATCACTGAAGCTTTCTTT. Translated: CSADIITEAFF.

This clone has only a few counts. Distinct nucleotide sequences in the sample also encode this CDR3. The rearrangement uses TRBV28 and TRBJ1-2, with 7 bases lining up with TRBD1. In germline, CDR1 is MDHEN, CDR2 SYDVKM. The CDR3 covers 13 residues. The V gene end was trimmed by 5 bases and the J gene end by 2 bases; junction bases not matched to a gene: 2. In DNA, the CDR3 is TGTGCCAGCAGTCTGGGACAGAACTATGGCTACACCTTC. Residues: CASSLGQNYGYTF.

The chain joins TRBV6-6 to TRBJ1-2; D is uncertain. V was trimmed by 6 bases and J by 7 bases, leaving 21 bases between them. Germline CDR1 reads MNHNY; CDR2 reads SVGAGI (reference sequence). The CDR3 runs 15 residues. The chain's CDR3 is CASSPTRVEVGGYTF. CDR3 in DNA: TGTGCCAGCAGCCCCACCCGAGTAGAAGTCGGTGGCTACACCTTC.

The rearrangement uses TRBV2 and TRBJ1-2; possibly TRBD1 for D (6 bases). Trimming took off 7 bases at V and 8 bases at J, with 11 bases between the two ends. Germline lookup yields CDR1 SNHLY and CDR2 FYNNEI. The CDR3 extends over 11 amino acids. The CDR3 DNA is TGTGCCAGCACCACAGGGCACGGCTACACCTTC. Amino acids: CASTTGHGYTF.

This chain uses TRBV28 with TRBJ2-7, with TRBD1 as a possible D gene (7 bases). The CDR3 sequence is 16 residues long. V lost 5 bases and J 2 bases, leaving 19 bases between the germline ends. Germline V CDR1 and CDR2: MDHEN, SYDVKM. In DNA form, the CDR3 reads TGTGCCAGCAGTGGGAGGAGACAGGGATTTACCTACGAGCAGTACTTC. Amino acids: CASSGRRQGFTYEQYF.

This chain joins TRBV4-1 and TRBJ1-6, with TRBD1 as a possible D gene (5 bases). The CDR3 extends over 16 amino acids. The germline V gene has CDR1 MGHRA and CDR2 YSYEKL. V shed 1 base and J shed 1 base, with 8 bases lying between them. The CDR3: CASSQGGGSYNSPLHF. The DNA for the CDR3 is TGCGCCAGCAGCCAAGGCGGGGGGTCCTATAATTCACCCCTCCACTTT.

In DNA form, the CDR3 reads TGTGCCAGCAGCCTCGGCGCGGGGTCCTCTGACTATGGCTACACCTTC. Its protein product is CASSLGAGSSDYGYTF. J is TRBJ1-2 and V is TRBV4-2; D unresolved. The germline V gene has CDR1 LGHNA and CDR2 YNFKEQ. The V and J ends lost 4 bases and 3 bases respectively, with 18 bases between them. This CDR3 contains 16 residues.

The V call is TRBV5-4, the J call TRBJ1-6; 8 bases line up with TRBD1. V lost 4 bases to trimming and J lost 9 bases; unmatched junction nucleotides: 9. The CDR3 totals 15 residues. The germline gives CDR1 SGHNT, CDR2 YYREEE (reference sequence). Written as DNA, the CDR3 is TGTGCCAGCAGCCGGGACGGGGACAGGAGTTCACCCCTCCACTTT. Its protein product is CASSRDGDRSSPLHF. The complete variable domain, with remaining parts taken from reference TRBV5-4 and TRBJ1-6, reads ETGVTQSPTHLIKTRGQQVTLRCSSQSGHNTVSWYQQALGQGPQFIFQYYREEENGRGNFPPRFSGLQFPNYSSELNVNALELDDSALYLCASSRDGDRSSPLHFGNGTRLTVT.

Regarding this clone: This sample also contains other DNA sequences that code for the same CDR3. The genes are TRBV7-9 and TRBJ1-2; a weak D match, TRBD1 (5 bases). Germline CDR1 SEHNR, CDR2 FQNEAQ (reference sequence). The CDR3 loop spans 11 amino acids. Trimming cost V 4 bases and J 5 bases, with 5 bases left between them. CDR3 DNA sequence: TGTGCCAGCAGCTCAGGGTATGGCTACACCTTC. It specifies CASSSGYGYTF.

This clone was seen a handful of times. V and J are TRBV9 and TRBJ1-3; 7 positions agree with TRBD1. The V segment lost 2 bases and the J segment 2 bases; nucleotides outside the gene matches: 1. Per the germline V gene, CDR1 is SGDLS and CDR2 is YYNGEE. The CDR3 totals 14 residues. The CDR3 DNA is TGTGCCAGCAGCGTCACAGGGGCTGGAAACACCATATATTTT. Amino acid sequence: CASSVTGAGNTIYF.

CDR3 nucleotide sequence: TGTGCCTGGAACAGGGGCTCTGGAAACACCATATATTTT. Protein product: CAWNRGSGNTIYF. V gene TRBV30 combines with J gene TRBJ1-3; 7 bases map to TRBD1. In germline, CDR1 is GTSNPN, CDR2 SVGIG (reference sequence). This CDR3 comprises 13 residues. Trimming took 4 bases from V and 0 from J; bases not matched to a gene: 0.

CDR3 sequence (DNA): TGTGCCAGCAGTGTATTAGGCACAGATACGCAGTATTTT. It yields the protein CASSVLGTDTQYF. The chain links TRBV9 to TRBJ2-3; D call uncertain. The germline V gene encodes CDR1 SGDLS and CDR2 YYNGEE. The CDR3 sequence is 13 residues long. V was cut by 5 bases and J by 1 base, with 8 bases left in between.

V is TRBV4-2 and J is TRBJ2-1, with 15 bases lining up with TRBD2. CDR3 size: 17 residues. Germline V gives CDR1 LGHNA, CDR2 YNFKEQ. V lost 5 bases to trimming and J lost 4 bases; unmatched junction nucleotides: 6. CDR3 region: CASSTRTSGGEYNEQFF. The CDR3 DNA sequence: TGTGCCAGCAGCACGAGGACTAGCGGGGGGGAATACAATGAGCAGTTCTTC.

The rearrangement joins TRBV5-1 to TRBJ2-1; 12 nucleotides align to TRBD2. With 2 bases clipped from V and 9 bases from J, the junction kept 6 bases outside the gene matches. The CDR3 totals 15 residues. Germline V CDR1 and CDR2: SGHRS, YFSETQ. CDR3 amino acids: CASSFLLAGGSEQFF. CDR3 in DNA: TGCGCCAGCAGCTTTTTGCTAGCGGGGGGGAGTGAGCAGTTCTTC. Filled out from reference TRBV5-1 and TRBJ2-1, the complete variable domain reads KAGVTQTPRYLIKTRGQQVTLSCSPISGHRSVSWYQQTPGQGLQFLFEYFSETQRNKGNFPGRFSGRQFSNSRSEMNVSTLELGDSALYLCASSFLLAGGSEQFFGPGTRLTVL.

This chain uses TRBV7-2 with TRBJ2-1, with TRBD2 matching over 9 bases. The CDR3 has 17 residues. Germline CDR1 is SGHTA and CDR2 is FQGNSA. J was trimmed by 3 bases and V by 2 bases; bases with no gene match: 8. DNA of the CDR3: TGTGCCAGCAGCTTATCCGGCGGGGGGGCCTTCTACAATGAGCAGTTCTTC. Translation: CASSLSGGGAFYNEQFF.

The chain recombines TRBV24-1 with TRBJ1-3; TRBD1 matches at 9 bases. Germline CDR1 reads KGHDR; CDR2 reads SFDVKD. The CDR3 totals 12 residues. Here the CDR3 reads CDRDREGNTIYF. DNA for the CDR3: TGTGATCGGGACAGGGAAGGAAACACCATATATTTT.

CDR3 protein: CASSQVLRGNSPLHF. The CDR3 bases are TGTGCCAGCAGCCAAGTACTCAGGGGGAATTCACCCCTCCACTTT. This chain connects TRBV3-1 (or the pseudogene TRBV3-2) to TRBJ1-6; 7 bases line up with TRBD1. From germline, CDR1 is LGHDT and CDR2 YNNKEL (reference sequence). The CDR3 has 15 amino acids. The trim removed 1 base at V and 7 bases at J, leaving 4 bases unmatched.

This chain connects TRBV27 to TRBJ2-7; 8 nucleotides line up with TRBD2. The CDR3 consists of 16 residues. The V and J ends lost 5 bases and 0 bases, in that order; junction bases with no gene match: 9. CDR1 MNHEY and CDR2 SMNVEV come from the germline V gene (reference sequence). The CDR3 DNA reads TGTGCCAGCAGTCCATTAGCGGGGAGGAGCTCCTACGAGCAGTACTTC. It is translated as CASSPLAGRSSYEQYF.

This clone was counted ten times or more. V usage is TRBV19 and J usage is TRBJ2-5, with TRBD2 as a possible D gene (6 bases). This CDR3 comprises 13 residues. CDR1 is LNHDA and CDR2 is SQIVND in the germline V gene (reference sequence). V shed 5 bases and J shed 2 bases, with 9 bases lying between them. The CDR3 region has the DNA TGTGCCAGTAGTCCCGGGGGTCAAGAGACCCAGTACTTC. It specifies CASSPGGQETQYF. The full variable domain, completed using reference TRBV19 and TRBJ2-5, is DGGITQSPKYLFRKEGQNVTLSCEQNLNHDAMYWYRQDPGQGLRLIYYSQIVNDFQKGDIAEGYSVSREKKESFPLTVTSAQKNPTAFYLCASSPGGQETQYFGPGTRLLVL.

The genes are TRBV7-6 and TRBJ2-2, with 9 nucleotides matching TRBD1. Germline CDR1 reads SGHVS; CDR2 reads FNYEAQ. The V and J ends lost 5 bases and 1 base, in that order; junction bases with no gene match: 5. There are 16 residues in the CDR3. Here the CDR3 DNA reads TGTGCCAGCAGCCTACAGGGGGCGGGGAACACCGGGGAGCTGTTTTTT. It translates to CASSLQGAGNTGELFF.

This clone has just one count. The CDR3 bases are TGTGCCAGCAGCTTAGAGTGGCGGCGGACCCAGTACTTC. It specifies CASSLEWRRTQYF. The V and J genes are TRBV7-8 and TRBJ2-5; no clear D gene. Trimming stripped 1 base from V and 7 bases from J, with 10 bases between. Germline V gene data show CDR1 as SGHVS and CDR2 as FQNEAQ. The CDR3 has 13 amino acids.

The chain joins TRBV6-6 to TRBJ2-1; 15 bases are a match to TRBD2. With V trimmed by 6 bases and J by 5 bases, 5 bases remained unmatched. CDR1 MNHNY and CDR2 SVGAGI come from the germline V gene (reference sequence). CDR3 length equals 16 residues. This chain's CDR3 is CASSWTSGGADNEQFF. The CDR3 DNA sequence: TGTGCCAGCAGCTGGACTAGCGGGGGGGCCGACAATGAGCAGTTCTTC.